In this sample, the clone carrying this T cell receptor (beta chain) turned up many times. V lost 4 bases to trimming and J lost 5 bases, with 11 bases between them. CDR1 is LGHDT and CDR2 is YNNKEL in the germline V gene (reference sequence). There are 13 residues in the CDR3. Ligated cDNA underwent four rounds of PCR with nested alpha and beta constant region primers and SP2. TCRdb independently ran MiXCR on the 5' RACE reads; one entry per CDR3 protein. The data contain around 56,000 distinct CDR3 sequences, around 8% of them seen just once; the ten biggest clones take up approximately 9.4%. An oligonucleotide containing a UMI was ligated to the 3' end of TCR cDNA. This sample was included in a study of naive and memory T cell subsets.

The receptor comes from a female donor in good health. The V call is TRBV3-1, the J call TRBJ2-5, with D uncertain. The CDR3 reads CASSPTLLETQYF. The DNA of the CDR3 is TGTGCCAGCAGCCCCACCCTATTGGAGACCCAGTACTTC.